This TCR beta chain is drawn from a study of CD8+CD57+ T cells in acquired aplastic anemia (dated by TCRdb to 2017 to 2018). A note on the overall study: On average, sorted CD4+ and CD8+ cells yielded 3.2 ug of extracted DNA, with a range of roughly 0.17 to 30 ug. CD8+CD57+ expansion was defined as a frequency above the mean frequency observed in healthy subjects.

From the germline V gene (reference sequence), CDR1 is LNHNV and CDR2 is YYDKDF. The CDR3 runs 14 residues from the cysteine to the phenylalanine. The kept DNA is CDR3 alone, 42 bases in frame from the first base. Relative to germline, V is missing 3 bases and J is missing 8 bases, with 5 bases of the junction outside any gene match. This clonotype has a count of ten or more. There is no known antigen for this receptor. No qualities accompany the bases; no much larger clone lies one base away. Flow cytometry had shown CD8+CD57+ cell expansion in the patients selected for sequencing. Every patient had severe acquired aplastic anemia, diagnosed using the International Study of Aplastic Anemia and Agranulocytosis and Camitta criteria. No patient had received any therapy when blood was sampled. In the study, sorted CD4+ and CD8+ blood T cells from patients with severe aplastic anemia and from healthy subjects underwent deep sequencing of TCR repertoires. In the USA, patient enrollment took place under clinicaltrials.gov protocols 00001620, 01623167, 00001397, 00071045, 00081523 and 00961064. Ficoll-Paque density gradient centrifugation was used to isolate peripheral blood mononuclear cells. Before DNA extraction, CD4+ and CD8+ T cells were sorted by FACS or by magnetic beads.

Genomic DNA served as template for TCR beta VDJ combination and CDR3 sequence profiling. TCR repertoire sequencing was run on an Illumina HiSeq 2000. In the original analysis: TRBV/TRBJ rearrangement plots, CDR3 size and DJ length profiles, and Simpson's diversity index were used to assess repertoires. The most abundant DNA sequence in the deep sequencing data was defined as the immunodominant clone. CDR3 amino acid sequences were checked for sharing across subjects and were also compared against the VDJdb database and published repertoires. TCRdb ran its own pipeline on the public reads, namely fastp trimming at Q25 and MiXCR clone calling, and kept in-frame beta chains. When rows share a CDR3 protein, they turn into one entry using the most common DNA and genes. The V and J calls reflect TCRdb's pipeline rather than the authors' work. Recorded for this sample are under 200,000 distinct CDR3 sequences; 71% of them occurred a single time. About 50% of the sample is held by the ten biggest clonotypes.

What the authors observed across the whole study: Around 27 CD8+ CDR3 sequences were found in both patients and controls but appeared to be highly expressed in patients and within the immunodominant clones of the patients. Between patients and healthy controls, no significant difference in CD8+ Simpson's diversity was found (P=0.060).

The V and J genes are TRBV15 and TRBJ2-1; the junction holds 9 bases that match TRBD2. This TCR was sampled from a human donor with aplastic anemia. Sequencing was done on a sample of sorted CD4+, CD8+, or CD8+CD57+ T cells (not recorded which) from PBMCs. DNA sequence: TGTGCCACCAGCAGGGAGCGGGGGGTCCATGAGCAGTTCTTC. It translates as CATSRERGVHEQFF.